A single sample gave rise to the 27 T cell receptor beta chains below, sequenced in a study of T cells in Graves' hyperthyroidism and ophthalmopathy. RNA transcripts served as the template for amplifying TCR beta CDR3 regions. During a first-round RT-PCR of the TCR CDR3, the HTBI primer set was used. TCRdb fed the multiplex PCR reads into MiXCR, producing one record per CDR3 protein. The data hold approximately 400,000 distinct CDR3 sequences, with over 13% observed a single time. The sequenced sample consisted of blood. These receptors were collected from a man aged 50-59 years with Graves' ophthalmopathy.

In its sample, this clonotype was seen a few times. V usage is TRBV2 and J usage is TRBJ2-2; 8 positions agree with TRBD1. From germline, CDR1 is SNHLY and CDR2 FYNNEI. The CDR3 contains 15 residues. The V gene end was trimmed by 6 bases and the J gene end by 5 bases; junction bases not matched to a gene: 8. The CDR3 reads CASREWTGTTGELFF. CDR3 in DNA: TGTGCCAGCAGAGAGTGGACAGGGACGACCGGGGAGCTGTTTTTT.

This chain joins TRBV6-1 and TRBJ2-7; maybe TRBD2 (6 bases). CDR1 is MNHNS, CDR2 SASEGT, per germline. The CDR3 length is 15 residues. Deletions cut 6 bases from V and 3 bases from J, with 18 bases between. The CDR3 protein is CASRLYPGGDYEQYF. Written as DNA, the CDR3 is TGTGCCAGCAGGTTATACCCCGGGGGAGACTACGAGCAGTACTTC.

This clonotype was counted many times. V usage is TRBV6-5 and J usage is TRBJ2-7; no clear D gene. The germline CDR1 and CDR2 sequences are MNHEY and SVGAGI. This CDR3 has 13 amino acids. Trimming took 4 bases from V and 6 from J, leaving 13 bases between them. CDR3: CASSSPYLGEQYF. The CDR3 DNA reads as TGTGCCAGCAGTTCGCCTTATCTGGGCGAGCAGTACTTC.

This clonotype showed up just a few times. The chain is built from TRBV20-1 and TRBJ2-1; 8 bases line up with TRBD2. In germline, CDR1 is DFQATT, CDR2 SNEGSKA (reference sequence). The CDR3 is made up of 12 amino acids. The J segment lost 9 bases and the V segment lost 4 bases, leaving 5 bases of the junction unmatched. CDR3: CSATAGEAEQFF. For the CDR3, the DNA is TGCAGTGCTACAGCGGGAGAAGCTGAGCAGTTCTTC.

The chain uses TRBV27 and TRBJ2-7; 10 bases match TRBD2. V was clipped by 1 base and J by 3 bases; unmatched bases: 0. This CDR3 region has 14 residues. In germline, CDR1 is MNHEY, CDR2 SMNVEV (reference sequence). This chain's CDR3 is CASSLWTSGYEQYF. For the CDR3, the DNA is TGTGCCAGCAGTTTATGGACTAGCGGCTACGAGCAGTACTTC.

The chain couples TRBV11-2 to TRBJ2-3; 14 bases agree with TRBD2. CDR1 and CDR2 (germline): SGHAT, FQNNGV. V gave up 6 bases and J gave up 7 bases; unmatched junction bases: 6. This CDR3 spans 15 amino acids. This CDR3 reads CASRGTSGSLYTQYF. DNA for the CDR3: TGTGCCAGCAGAGGGACTAGCGGGAGTCTCTATACGCAGTATTTT.

There are a few counts of this clonotype. The chain is built from TRBV29-1 and TRBJ2-1; D is unclear. The CDR3 is 12 residues long. Germline-derived CDR1 and CDR2 are SQVTM and ANQGSEA. Trimming pared 5 bases from V and 8 bases from J, leaving 13 bases between. The CDR3 coding sequence is TGCAGCGTTAGACCCCAAGGCCATGAGCAGTTCTTC. Translating it yields CSVRPQGHEQFF.

The table lists this clonotype with a few counts. The chain has TRBV6-1 and TRBJ2-5; the D gene could be TRBD1 or TRBD2 (5 bases each). V was trimmed by 6 bases and J by 5 bases, leaving 16 bases between them. The CDR3 is made up of 14 amino acids. Germline V gives CDR1 MNHNS, CDR2 SASEGT. Here the CDR3 DNA reads TGTGCCAGCAGGAGCCTACTAGAGGGGGAGACCCAGTACTTC. It codes for CASRSLLEGETQYF.

In regard to this clonotype: A much more abundant neighbour one base away suggests this may be a read error. This sequence joins TRBV11-2 and TRBJ1-2, with 7 nucleotides matching TRBD1. The CDR3 extends over 16 amino acids. CDR1 and CDR2 from the germline V gene are SGHAT and FQNNGV. The CDR3 region is CTSSLWDSRNNYGYTF. The CDR3 DNA is TGTACCAGCAGCTTGTGGGACAGCCGGAATAACTATGGCTACACCTTC.

This clonotype appeared once. The rearrangement links TRBV19 to TRBJ2-5; 7 nucleotides agree with TRBD1. Trimming removed 7 bases from V and 3 bases from J; junction bases left unmatched: 8. The CDR3 runs to 14 residues. From germline, CDR1 is LNHDA and CDR2 SQIVND (reference sequence). The CDR3 spells CASIPLDREETQYF. CDR3 bases: TGTGCCAGTATCCCCCTCGACAGGGAAGAGACCCAGTACTTC.

Here the CDR3 reads CASSRGKGRGNQPQHF. The CDR3 DNA reads as TGTGCCAGCAGTCGTGGGAAGGGTCGAGGCAATCAGCCCCAGCATTTT. This chain uses TRBV6-1 with TRBJ1-5; unclear D gene. The germline V gene has CDR1 MNHNS and CDR2 SASEGT. There are 16 residues in the CDR3. Trimming took off 5 bases at V and 2 bases at J, with 16 bases between the two ends.

This clonotype occurred many times. The genes are TRBV10-3 and TRBJ2-1, with 7 bases fitting TRBD1. There are 13 residues in the CDR3. Germline V gene lookup returns CDR1 ENHRY and CDR2 SYGVKD. Losses at the gene ends were 6 bases for V and 8 bases for J; bases not matched to a gene: 7. The CDR3 reads CAIRDDRADEQFF. Here the CDR3 DNA reads TGTGCCATCAGAGACGACAGGGCCGATGAGCAGTTCTTC.

This clonotype was observed at least ten times. The V and J genes are TRBV20-1 and TRBJ2-5; 9 bases agree with TRBD2. Germline V gene data show CDR1 as DFQATT and CDR2 as SNEGSKA (reference sequence). Germline trimming cut 3 bases from V and 4 bases from J; bases unmatched to any gene: 9. CDR3 length equals 15 residues. CDR3 protein: CSASLVAGGPETQYF. The CDR3 region has the DNA TGCAGTGCTAGCCTCGTCGCGGGGGGGCCAGAGACCCAGTACTTC.

This clonotype was found a few times. The chain carries TRBV11-3 and TRBJ2-1, with TRBD2 matching 8 bases. The CDR3 contains 15 residues. Germline V gives CDR1 SGHNT, CDR2 YENEEA. The V gene end was trimmed by 2 bases and the J gene end by 8 bases; junction bases not matched to a gene: 8. The CDR3 here is CASSLPGRTSHEQFF. The CDR3 nucleotides read TGTGCCAGCAGCTTACCTGGGCGGACTAGCCATGAGCAGTTCTTC.

This clonotype was detected many times. The rearrangement joins TRBV30 to TRBJ1-2; D is possibly TRBD1 (5 bases). Germline V gives CDR1 GTSNPN, CDR2 SVGIG (reference sequence). This CDR3 is 16 amino acids long. Between the trimmed V and J ends, which lost 0 bases and 1 base, there was a span of 15 bases. The CDR3 protein is CAWSVRLRQSNYGYTF. CDR3 nucleotides: TGTGCCTGGAGTGTACGGCTTCGACAGAGTAACTATGGCTACACCTTC.

The genes are TRBV6-1 and TRBJ2-2; 15 bases match TRBD2. Germline V gene sequence: CDR1 MNHNS, CDR2 SASEGT. The CDR3 runs 18 residues. With 7 bases clipped from V and 0 bases from J, the junction kept 6 bases outside the gene matches. The CDR3 nucleotides read TGTGCCAGCACCGGACTAGCGGGAGGGCCTTCGAACACCGGGGAGCTGTTTTTT. It specifies CASTGLAGGPSNTGELFF.

This clonotype was seen many times. The chain employs TRBV20-1 and TRBJ2-7, with D unresolved. This CDR3 region has 11 residues. Germline loops: CDR1 DFQATT, CDR2 SNEGSKA (reference sequence). V lost 1 base, J lost 4 bases, and 5 bases lay in between. The CDR3 loop is CSARVGYEQYF. Written as DNA, the CDR3 is TGCAGTGCTAGAGTCGGGTACGAGCAGTACTTC.

This clonotype occurred many times. The chain joins TRBV27 to TRBJ2-7; D is unclear. V lost 4 bases and J 6 bases, leaving 7 bases between the germline ends. From germline, CDR1 is MNHEY and CDR2 SMNVEV (reference sequence). The CDR3 contains 11 residues. CDR3 bases: TGTGCCAGCAGTTGGGGTTCCGAGCAGTACTTC. Amino acids: CASSWGSEQYF.

This clonotype was detected ten times or more. The chain links TRBV5-1 to TRBJ2-5, with 7 nucleotides matching TRBD1. This CDR3 has 13 amino acids. From germline, CDR1 is SGHRS and CDR2 YFSETQ. J was trimmed by 3 bases and V by 4 bases; bases with no gene match: 3. In DNA form, the CDR3 reads TGCGCCAGCAGCGTCCAGGGGGAAGAGACCCAGTACTTC. This encodes CASSVQGEETQYF.

This clonotype was seen repeatedly, ten times or more. V and J are TRBV6-1 and TRBJ1-1; 7 bases map to TRBD1. Germline CDR1 is MNHNS and CDR2 is SASEGT. V was clipped by 6 bases and J by 4 bases; unmatched bases: 5. The CDR3 is 13 amino acids. As DNA, the CDR3 is TGTGCCAGCAGAGAACAGGGGTCCACTGAAGCTTTCTTT. Translation: CASREQGSTEAFF.

This clonotype was seen at least ten times. The rearrangement joins TRBV7-6 to TRBJ2-5; 11 bases align to TRBD1. V gave up 1 base and J gave up 5 bases; unmatched junction bases: 6. This CDR3 has 16 residues. Germline assignment: CDR1 SGHVS and CDR2 FNYEAQ. The CDR3 sequence: CASSLGTGGGTETQYF. CDR3 coding DNA: TGTGCCAGCAGCTTAGGGACAGGGGGCGGTACGGAGACCCAGTACTTC.

The chain has TRBV6-5 and TRBJ1-1; D gene unclear. The CDR3 has 15 amino acids. Germline V gives CDR1 MNHEY, CDR2 SVGAGI. V lost 0 bases, J lost 0 bases, and 8 bases lay in between. For the CDR3, the DNA is TGTGCCAGCAGTTACTCGCCAGGACTGAACACTGAAGCTTTCTTT. Its translation: CASSYSPGLNTEAFF.

The chain employs TRBV4-1 and TRBJ2-3; 12 bases fit TRBD1. This CDR3 has 16 amino acids. After removal of 4 bases from V and 3 bases from J, the junction contained 5 bases not matched to a gene. Per germline, CDR1 MGHRA and CDR2 YSYEKL. CDR3 coding DNA: TGCGCCAGCAGCCCAGGGACAGGGGGCTTTACAGATACGCAGTATTTT. It encodes CASSPGTGGFTDTQYF.

This clonotype was seen repeatedly, ten times or more. The CDR3 region is CASSTNSGLGSTVQYF. The CDR3 nucleotides are TGTGCCAGCAGCACAAACTCGGGACTAGGCTCTACTGTGCAGTACTTC. The genes are TRBV11-2 and TRBJ2-7, with 8 bases matching TRBD2. The CDR3 spans 16 residues. V gave up 5 bases and J gave up 9 bases; unmatched junction bases: 18. CDR1 is SGHAT, CDR2 FQNNGV, per germline.

Comment on this clonotype: A much larger clone differs from this one at a single base, so this may be a read error. This chain links TRBV24-1 with TRBJ2-2; D not certain. The germline gives CDR1 KGHDR, CDR2 SFDVKD. This CDR3 spans 15 amino acids. Between the trimmed V and J ends, which lost 4 bases and 3 bases, there was a span of 11 bases. CDR3 sequence: CATSENYRYTGELFF. CDR3 nucleotides: TGTGCCACCAGTGAGAACTACCGATACACCGGGGAGCTGTTTTTT.

This clonotype was found a few times. This chain connects TRBV27 to TRBJ2-5; 8 bases are shared with TRBD2. Germline CDR1 MNHEY, CDR2 SMNVEV (reference sequence). The CDR3 extends over 15 amino acids. Trimming removed 3 bases from V and 3 bases from J; junction bases left unmatched: 6. This chain's CDR3 is CASSFSGSGEETQYF. The DNA of the CDR3 is TGTGCCAGCAGTTTCTCCGGTAGCGGGGAAGAGACCCAGTACTTC.

In this sample, this clonotype turned up many times. The chain couples TRBV10-3 to TRBJ2-7; 7 bases agree with TRBD1. Losses at the gene ends were 0 bases for V and 2 bases for J; bases not matched to a gene: 4. The CDR3 is 15 residues long. Per the germline V gene, CDR1 is ENHRY and CDR2 is SYGVKD. DNA for the CDR3: TGTGCCATCAGTGAGTCGGGGGACAGAACCTACGAGCAGTACTTC. Translated, it gives CAISESGDRTYEQYF.